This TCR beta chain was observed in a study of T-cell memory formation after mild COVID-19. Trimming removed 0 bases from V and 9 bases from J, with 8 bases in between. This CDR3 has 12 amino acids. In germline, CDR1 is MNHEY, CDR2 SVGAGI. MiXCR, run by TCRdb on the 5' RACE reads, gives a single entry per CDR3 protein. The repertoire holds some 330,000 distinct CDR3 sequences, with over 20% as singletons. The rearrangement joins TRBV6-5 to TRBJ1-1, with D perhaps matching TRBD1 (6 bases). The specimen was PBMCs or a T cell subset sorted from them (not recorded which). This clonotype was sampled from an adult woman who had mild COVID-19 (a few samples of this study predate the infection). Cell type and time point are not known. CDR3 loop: CASSYSQGKAFF. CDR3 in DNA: TGTGCCAGCAGTTACTCGCAGGGGAAAGCTTTCTTT.